This record concerns one TCR beta chain sequence. Antigen: not known. The method was immunoSEQ multiplex PCR; TCRdb's version includes in-frame clones alone and lacks a portion of them. Of fewer than 120,000 clones in the sample, approximately 94% are singletons; the top ten hold 2.5% to 3.5%. Trimming pared 7 bases from V and 0 bases from J, leaving 13 bases between. The CDR3 runs 15 residues. Germline V CDR1 and CDR2: MNHEY, SMNVEV (reference sequence). The data were taken from a study of T cell responses to AZD1222 COVID-19 vaccine. Study conclusions and caveats: Donors were largely white British and mainly female; clonal diversity was possibly underestimated. Nearly half of unique spike-specific TCRs reportedly avoided B.1.351 and B.1.1.7 mutated regions. CD4 TCRs linked to vaccination spanned spike, dominating at 160-218 and 743-854.

It was second doses at about 4 or about 12 weeks that were pooled. The TCR originated in an adult who received the AZD1222 COVID-19 vaccine. The specimen was peripheral blood, collected 28 days after the second AZD1222 dose. The chain employs TRBV27 and TRBJ2-1; D assignment may be TRBD1 or TRBD2 (5 bases each). In nucleotides, the CDR3 is TGTGCCAGCACCCCTTGGGACGGCTCCTACAATGAGCAGTTCTTC. It is translated as CASTPWDGSYNEQFF.